This T cell receptor (beta chain) was captured in a study of blood T cell repertoires in COVID-19. Overall study context: Sites across the United States, Italy and Spain contributed samples from acute and convalescent COVID-19. PBMCs, B-cell-depleted T cells, or T cells provided the cDNA or gDNA that made up the material.

Germline V gene sequence: CDR1 SGHTA, CDR2 FQGNSA. Trimming removed 5 bases from V and 4 bases from J; junction bases left unmatched: 7. The CDR3 runs 15 residues. Source study methods: Reference gene primers were amplified, and this amplification served to estimate nucleated cell counts. Sequencing used immunoSEQ multiplex PCR; TCRdb keeps in-frame clones, though not all of them. V, J and clone size were drawn from that table, and D and trimming were deduced from the DNA. The sample holds 180,000 or so clones, 80% to 90% seen once. The material sequenced was peripheral blood. The chain recombines TRBV7-2 with TRBJ2-3, with 9 bases that match TRBD2. The receptor's source is a man in his sixties with acute or convalescent COVID-19. The CDR3, as DNA: TGTGCCAGCAGCCCGCGGGGGGGCGAGTCAGATACGCAGTATTTT. This sequence encodes CASSPRGGESDTQYF.